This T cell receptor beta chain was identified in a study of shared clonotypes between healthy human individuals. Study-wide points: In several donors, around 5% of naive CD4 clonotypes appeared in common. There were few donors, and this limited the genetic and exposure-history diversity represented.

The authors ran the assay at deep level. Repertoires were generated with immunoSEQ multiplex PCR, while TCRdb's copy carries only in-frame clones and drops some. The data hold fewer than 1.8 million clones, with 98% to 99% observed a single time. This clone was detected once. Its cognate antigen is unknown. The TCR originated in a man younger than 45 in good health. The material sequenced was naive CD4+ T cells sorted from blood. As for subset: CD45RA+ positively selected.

CDR3 sequence: CASSKGLTRGGETQYF. For the CDR3, the DNA is TGTGCCAGCAGCAAAGGCCTGACTAGAGGAGGAGAGACCCAGTACTTC. This sequence joins TRBV21-1 and TRBJ2-5; the DNA was not used to check the table's D call, TRBD2. TRBV21-1 is a recognized pseudogene. This CDR3 has 16 residues.